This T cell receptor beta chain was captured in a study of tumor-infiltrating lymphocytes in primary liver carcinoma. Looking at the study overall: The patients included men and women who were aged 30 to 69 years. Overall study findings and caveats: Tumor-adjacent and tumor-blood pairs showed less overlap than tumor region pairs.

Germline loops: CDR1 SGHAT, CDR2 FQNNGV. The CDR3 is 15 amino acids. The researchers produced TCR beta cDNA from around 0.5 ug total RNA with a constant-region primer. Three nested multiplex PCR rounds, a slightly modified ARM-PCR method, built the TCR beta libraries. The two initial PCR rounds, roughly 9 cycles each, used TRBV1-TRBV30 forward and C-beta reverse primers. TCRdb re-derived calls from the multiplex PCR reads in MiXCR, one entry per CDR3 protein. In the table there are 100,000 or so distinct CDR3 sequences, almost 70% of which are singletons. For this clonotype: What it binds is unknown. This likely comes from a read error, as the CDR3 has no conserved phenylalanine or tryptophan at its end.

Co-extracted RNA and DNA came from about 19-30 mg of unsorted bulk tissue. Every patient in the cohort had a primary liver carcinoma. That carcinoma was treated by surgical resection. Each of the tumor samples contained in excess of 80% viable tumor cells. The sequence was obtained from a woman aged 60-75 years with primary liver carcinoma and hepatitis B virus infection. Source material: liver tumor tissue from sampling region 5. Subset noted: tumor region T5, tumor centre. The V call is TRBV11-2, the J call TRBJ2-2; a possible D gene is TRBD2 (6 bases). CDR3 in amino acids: CASSPPQGPTGGLFL. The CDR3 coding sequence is TGTGCCAGCAGCCCTCCGCAAGGACCGACCGGGGGGCTGTTTCTC.